The rows below give T cell receptor beta chains drawn from one sample of a study of T cell responses to AZD1222 COVID-19 vaccine. Method: immunoSEQ multiplex PCR; TCRdb's copy keeps in-frame clones and lacks some. The sample yields tens of thousands of clones, 90% to 95% seen once. The sequencing used peripheral blood, collected 28 days after the second dose of the MenACWY control vaccine. Receptors originate from an adult who received the MenACWY meningococcal vaccine as a control. Both conserved end residues are part of each CDR3.

length: 17
V: TRBV19
CDR3: CASSSSGTEATNEKLFF

length: 13
V: TRBV6-5
CDR3: CASSRRSAYEQYF

length: 15
V: TRBV30
CDR3: CAWSGGPTSAYEQYF

length: 15
V: TRBV5-4
CDR3: CASSLGGRAHNEQFF

length: 14
V: TRBV28
CDR3: CASSPNIPPYEQYF

length: 15
V: TRBV18
CDR3: CASSPSGLASGELFF

length: 15
V: TRBV9
CDR3: CASSARQGVDPEAFF

length: 12
V: TRBV12-3/TRBV12-4
CDR3: CASSFGNEKLFF

length: 14
V: TRBV7-3
CDR3: CASSSMGSADTQYF

length: 16
V: TRBV9
CDR3: CASSVSLGWNTGELFF

length: 13
V: TRBV5-6
CDR3: CASSFVGNTEAFF

length: 12
V: TRBV10-1
CDR3: CASREIGSGYTF

length: 16
V: TRBV15
CDR3: CATSREGSKMNTEAFF

length: 14
V: TRBV19
CDR3: CASDRARGGTEAFF

length: 14
V: TRBV29-1
CDR3: CSVDRDRVNSPLHF

length: 15
V: TRBV28
CDR3: CASSLVPRSGNTIYF

length: 14
V: TRBV5-6
CDR3: CASSFGTGVYEQYF

length: 16
V: TRBV7-8
CDR3: CASSLYRTGENTEAFF

length: 12
V: TRBV27
CDR3: CASSLDGEKLFF

length: 14
V: TRBV24-1
CDR3: CATSDPGEGNTIYF

length: 14
V: TRBV6-5
CDR3: CASSPPGETYEQYF

length: 16
V: TRBV28
CDR3: CASSLLPGFTTDTQYF

length: 14
V: TRBV6-6
CDR3: CASSYYGRTDTQYF

length: 14
V: TRBV27
CDR3: CASSINRDDYGYTF

length: 11
V: TRBV30
CDR3: CAWTGAYGYTF

length: 16
V: TRBV18
CDR3: CASSPFTGQGNEKLFF

length: 14
V: TRBV5-1
CDR3: CASSRQRGDYEQYF

length: 13
V: TRBV5-1
CDR3: CASSLRTGPEQFF

length: 13
V: TRBV12-3/TRBV12-4
CDR3: CASSSSAGNTIYF

length: 15
V: TRBV2
CDR3: CASRTRQGLGNTIYF

length: 16
V: TRBV9
CDR3: CASSVDPQGTNEKLFF

length: 12
V: TRBV12-3/TRBV12-4
CDR3: CASTPVATTIYF

length: 14
V: TRBV5-1
CDR3: CASSRTLGTGELFF

length: 14
V: TRBV10-3
CDR3: CAISEGQSYTEAFF

length: 15
V: TRBV2
CDR3: CASSEGGLAGNEQFF

length: 16
V: TRBV6-1
CDR3: CASSEFIGSPGRPQHF

length: 14
V: TRBV28
CDR3: CASSLGSDTDTQYF

length: 17
V: TRBV4-1
CDR3: CASSHQRTGSSYNEQFF

length: 15
V: TRBV4-1
CDR3: CASSLPEGLSNEQFF

length: 15
V: TRBV6-5
CDR3: CASSYAGGWGEKLFF

length: 16
V: TRBV6-6
CDR3: CASRDGTDDPRGPQHF

length: 15
V: TRBV28
CDR3: CASSAPGLLSYEQYF

length: 14
V: TRBV5-6
CDR3: CASSLGRAGNTIYF

length: 15
V: TRBV7-8
CDR3: CASSLGSGDNSPLHF

length: 16
V: TRBV7-2
CDR3: CASSLATSGAYNEQFF

length: 16
V: TRBV3-1/TRBV3-2
CDR3: CASSQTSGRADNEQFF

length: 11
V: TRBV7-9
CDR3: CASSLGESSFF

length: 18
V: TRBV9
CDR3: CASSVAPRTEGRAYEQYF

length: 12
V: TRBV30
CDR3: CAWKGDGLEAFF

length: 13
V: TRBV4-2
CDR3: CASRRDRAYEQYF

length: 15
V: TRBV5-4
CDR3: CASSLGTEINYGYTF

length: 12
V: TRBV7-8
CDR3: CASSYRGSEQFF

length: 13
V: TRBV28
CDR3: CASNSGSLGEQFF

length: 14
V: TRBV3-1/TRBV3-2
CDR3: CASSQRDRNTEAFF

length: 12
V: TRBV7-2
CDR3: CASSFYADTQYF